This T cell receptor (beta chain) was retrieved from a study of naive and memory T cell subsets. Amplification of ligated cDNA took four PCR rounds with SP2 and nested alpha and beta constant primers. TCRdb reprocessed the 5' RACE reads with MiXCR, giving one entry per CDR3 protein. The top ten hold around 2.5% of the sample, which has 25,000 to 35,000 distinct CDR3 sequences, over 15% seen once. TCR cDNA received a 3' ligated oligonucleotide that carried a UMI. V lost 10 bases to trimming and J lost 1 base, with 13 bases between them. This CDR3 is 13 amino acids long. This sequence joins TRBV12-3 or TRBV12-4 and TRBJ2-5; possibly TRBD2 for D (5 bases). The receptor was isolated from a female donor in good health. This chain's CDR3 is CATSSGTQETQYF. The CDR3 DNA sequence: TGTGCCACGTCAAGCGGAACCCAAGAGACCCAGTACTTC.